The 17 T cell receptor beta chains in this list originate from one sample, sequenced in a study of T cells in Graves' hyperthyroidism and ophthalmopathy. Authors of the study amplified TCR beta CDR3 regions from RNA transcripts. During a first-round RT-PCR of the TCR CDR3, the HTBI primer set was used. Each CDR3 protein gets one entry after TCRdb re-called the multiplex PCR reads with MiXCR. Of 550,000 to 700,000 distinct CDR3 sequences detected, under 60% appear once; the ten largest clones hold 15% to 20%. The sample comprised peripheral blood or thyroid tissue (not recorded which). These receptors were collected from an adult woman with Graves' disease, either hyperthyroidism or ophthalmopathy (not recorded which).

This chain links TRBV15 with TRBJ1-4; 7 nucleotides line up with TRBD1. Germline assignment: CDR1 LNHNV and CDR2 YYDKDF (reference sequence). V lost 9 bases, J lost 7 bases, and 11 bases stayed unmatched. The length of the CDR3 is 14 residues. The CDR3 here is CATVRGGRIEKLFF. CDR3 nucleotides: TGTGCCACGGTCAGGGGGGGCCGGATTGAAAAACTGTTTTTT.

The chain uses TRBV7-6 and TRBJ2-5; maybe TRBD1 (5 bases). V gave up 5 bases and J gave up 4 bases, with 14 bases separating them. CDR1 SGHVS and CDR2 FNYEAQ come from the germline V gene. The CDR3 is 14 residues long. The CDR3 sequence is CASSTSVGAETQYF. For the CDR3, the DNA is TGTGCCAGCAGCACCTCTGTAGGGGCAGAGACCCAGTACTTC.

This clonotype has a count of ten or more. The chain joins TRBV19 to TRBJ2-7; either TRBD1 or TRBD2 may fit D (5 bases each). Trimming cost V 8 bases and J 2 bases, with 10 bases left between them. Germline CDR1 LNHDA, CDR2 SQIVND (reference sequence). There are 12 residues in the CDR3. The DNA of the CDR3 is TGTGCCAGTCGGGACGGAGCCTACGAGCAGTACTTC. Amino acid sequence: CASRDGAYEQYF.

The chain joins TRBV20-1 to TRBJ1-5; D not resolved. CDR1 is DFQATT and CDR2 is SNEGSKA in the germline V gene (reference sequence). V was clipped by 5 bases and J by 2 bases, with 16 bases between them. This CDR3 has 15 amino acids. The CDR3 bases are TGCAGTGCTGGTCTCGGGGTCTCGGGCAATCAGCCCCAGCATTTT. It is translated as CSAGLGVSGNQPQHF.

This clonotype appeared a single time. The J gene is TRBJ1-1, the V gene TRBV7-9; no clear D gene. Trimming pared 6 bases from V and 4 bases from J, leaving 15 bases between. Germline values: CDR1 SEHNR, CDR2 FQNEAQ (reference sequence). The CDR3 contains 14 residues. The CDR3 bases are TGTGCCAGCAGACGTCGTGACGGGAGCACTGAAGCTTTCTTT. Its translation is CASRRRDGSTEAFF.

The CDR3: CASSSPSDTGELFF. DNA for the CDR3: TGTGCCAGCAGCTCGCCTTCCGACACCGGGGAGCTGTTTTTT. This sequence joins TRBV11-2 and TRBJ2-2; D gene unclear. The CDR3 consists of 14 residues. Germline CDR1 is SGHAT and CDR2 is FQNNGV. With 4 bases removed from V and 3 bases from J, the gap between germline ends came to 9 bases. Based on the CDR3 plus reference TRBV11-2 and TRBJ2-2, the full variable domain is EAGVAQSPRYKIIEKRQSVAFWCNPISGHATLYWYQQILGQGPKLLIQFQNNGVVDDSQLPKDRFSAERLKGVDSTLKIQPAKLEDSAVYLCASSSPSDTGELFFGEGSRLTVL.

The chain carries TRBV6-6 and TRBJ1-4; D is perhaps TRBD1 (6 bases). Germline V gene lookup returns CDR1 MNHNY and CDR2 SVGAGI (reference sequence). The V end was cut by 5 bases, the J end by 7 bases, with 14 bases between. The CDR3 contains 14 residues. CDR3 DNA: TGTGCCAGCAGTGAATGGGGGGCGGGTGAAAAACTGTTTTTT. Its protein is CASSEWGAGEKLFF.

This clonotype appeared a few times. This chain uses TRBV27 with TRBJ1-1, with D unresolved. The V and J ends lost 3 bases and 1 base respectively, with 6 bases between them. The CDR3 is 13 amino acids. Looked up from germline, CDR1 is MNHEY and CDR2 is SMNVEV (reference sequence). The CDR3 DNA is TGTGCCAGCAGTTTCTCAGCGAACACTGAAGCTTTCTTT. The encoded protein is CASSFSANTEAFF.

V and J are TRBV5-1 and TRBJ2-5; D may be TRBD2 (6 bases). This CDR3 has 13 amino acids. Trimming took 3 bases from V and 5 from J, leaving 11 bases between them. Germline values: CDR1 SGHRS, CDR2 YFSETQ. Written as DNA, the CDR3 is TGCGCCAGCAGCTCCTCGACTAGGGAGACCCAGTACTTC. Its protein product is CASSSSTRETQYF.

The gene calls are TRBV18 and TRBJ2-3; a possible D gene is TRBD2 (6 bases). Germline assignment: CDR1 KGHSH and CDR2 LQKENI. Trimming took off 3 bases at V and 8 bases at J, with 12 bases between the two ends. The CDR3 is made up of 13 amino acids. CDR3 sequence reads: CASSPWDWSTQYF. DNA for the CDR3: TGTGCCAGCTCACCGTGGGACTGGAGTACGCAGTATTTT.

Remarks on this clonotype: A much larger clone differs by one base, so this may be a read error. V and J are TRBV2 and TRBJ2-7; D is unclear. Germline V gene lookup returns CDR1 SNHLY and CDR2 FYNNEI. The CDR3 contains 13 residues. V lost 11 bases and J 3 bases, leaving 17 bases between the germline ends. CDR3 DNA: TGTGCCGGCATACCCTCGACGGACTACGAGCAGTACTTC. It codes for CAGIPSTDYEQYF.

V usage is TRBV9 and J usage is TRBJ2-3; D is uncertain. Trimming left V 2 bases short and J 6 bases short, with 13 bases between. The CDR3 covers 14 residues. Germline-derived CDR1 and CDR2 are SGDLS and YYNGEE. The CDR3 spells CASSVSPRRDTQYF. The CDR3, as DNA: TGTGCCAGCAGCGTGTCCCCGCGACGTGATACGCAGTATTTT.

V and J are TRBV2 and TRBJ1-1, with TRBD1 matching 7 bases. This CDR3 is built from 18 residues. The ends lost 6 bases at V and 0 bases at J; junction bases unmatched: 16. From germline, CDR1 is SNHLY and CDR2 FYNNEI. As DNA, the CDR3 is TGTGCCAGCAGGAGGGGGACTAGCGGGACAGTCCTGAACACTGAAGCTTTCTTT. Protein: CASRRGTSGTVLNTEAFF.

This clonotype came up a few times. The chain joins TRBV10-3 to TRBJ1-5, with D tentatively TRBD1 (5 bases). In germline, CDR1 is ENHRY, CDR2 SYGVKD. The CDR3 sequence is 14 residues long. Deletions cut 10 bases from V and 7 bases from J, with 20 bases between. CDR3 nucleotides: TGTGCCAGCAGAGGAACCACGCAGGGCCAGCCCCAGCATTTT. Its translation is CASRGTTQGQPQHF.

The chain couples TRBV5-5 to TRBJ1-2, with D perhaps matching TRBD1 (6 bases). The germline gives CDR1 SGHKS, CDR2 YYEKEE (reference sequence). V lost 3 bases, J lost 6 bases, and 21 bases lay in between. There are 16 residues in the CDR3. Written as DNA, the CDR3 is TGTGCCAGCAGCTCAGGGATGAGGGGACAAGCTCATGGCTACACCTTC. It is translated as CASSSGMRGQAHGYTF.

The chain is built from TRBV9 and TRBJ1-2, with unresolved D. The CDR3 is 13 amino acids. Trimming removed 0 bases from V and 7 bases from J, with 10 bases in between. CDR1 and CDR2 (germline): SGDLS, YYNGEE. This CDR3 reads CASSVGVSPGYTF. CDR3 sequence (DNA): TGTGCCAGCAGCGTAGGCGTCAGCCCTGGCTACACCTTC.

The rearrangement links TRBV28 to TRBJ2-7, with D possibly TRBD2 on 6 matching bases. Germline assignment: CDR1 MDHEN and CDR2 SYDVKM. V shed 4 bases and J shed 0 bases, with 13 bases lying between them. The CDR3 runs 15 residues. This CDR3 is CASSWGPSASYEQYF. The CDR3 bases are TGTGCCAGCAGTTGGGGTCCTAGCGCCTCCTACGAGCAGTACTTC. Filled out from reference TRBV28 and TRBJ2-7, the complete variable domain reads DVKVTQSSRYLVKRTGEKVFLECVQDMDHENMFWYRQDPGLGLRLIYFSYDVKMKEKGDIPEGYSVSREKKERFSLILESASTNQTSMYLCASSWGPSASYEQYFGPGTRLTVT.